Shown below are 4 T cell receptor beta chains from a single sample sequenced in a study of blood T cell repertoires in COVID-19. Data came from immunoSEQ multiplex PCR; TCRdb stores just in-frame clones and leaves some out. The data contain 230,000 or so clones, approximately 82% of them singletons. Input material: peripheral blood. These receptors came from a middle-aged woman who had recovered from COVID-19.

The genes are TRBV19 and TRBJ2-3; 11 positions match TRBD1. The trim removed 3 bases at V and 2 bases at J, leaving 4 bases unmatched. The CDR3 consists of 16 residues. Germline V gene lookup returns CDR1 LNHDA and CDR2 SQIVND (reference sequence). The CDR3 sequence: CASSISDRGPTDTQYF. The CDR3 nucleotides read TGTGCCAGTAGTATTTCGGACAGGGGGCCCACAGATACGCAGTATTTT.

This clone has a single count. The V gene is TRBV5-6, the J gene TRBJ2-3, with D perhaps matching TRBD2 (7 bases). Germline V gives CDR1 SGHDT, CDR2 YYEEEE. V gave up 0 bases and J gave up 8 bases, with 19 bases separating them. This CDR3 has 16 amino acids. DNA of the CDR3: TGTGCCAGCAGCTTGGGGGGGGGCCCTGGAGGCGGTACGCAGTATTTT. It yields the protein CASSLGGGPGGGTQYF.

V usage is TRBV6-5 and J usage is TRBJ1-6; D might be TRBD1 (6 bases). The length of the CDR3 is 14 residues. The germline V gene encodes CDR1 MNHEY and CDR2 SVGAGI. Trimming took 6 bases from V and 10 from J, leaving 16 bases between them. CDR3 protein: CASRGGGPGSPLHF. CDR3 bases: TGTGCCAGCAGAGGCGGGGGGCCTGGGTCACCCCTCCACTTT.

This clone was found a few times. The genes are TRBV2 and TRBJ1-1; 9 bases are a match to TRBD1. CDR3 length: 14 residues. CDR1 and CDR2 from the germline V gene are SNHLY and FYNNEI. The V gene end was trimmed by 5 bases and the J gene end by 7 bases; junction bases not matched to a gene: 8. CDR3 bases: TGTGCCAGCAGTACCGGGACAGGGAAAGTTGAAGCTTTCTTT. This sequence encodes CASSTGTGKVEAFF.